This entry concerns a single T cell receptor (beta chain). Its antigen is unknown. The record originates from a study of T cells in localized non-small cell lung cancer. Study-wide findings and caveats: Adjacent lung was found to contain a median approximately 52 of the top 100 tumor clones. Overall survival was longer when the density of T cells in the blood was higher.

Assay: immunoSEQ multiplex PCR; the TCRdb copy retains only in-frame clones and omits some. The table lists around 90,000 clones, around 82% of them singletons. The germline V and J ends were trimmed by 5 bases and 3 bases, with 14 bases remaining between them. Germline V gene sequence: CDR1 SEHNR, CDR2 FQNEAQ (reference sequence). This CDR3 has 14 residues. The specimen was PBMCs, collected before any cancer treatment. The TCR sequence derives from a man aged 35 to 69 with stage II squamous cell lung carcinoma. The V and J genes are TRBV7-9 and TRBJ2-7, with D possibly matching TRBD1 (6 bases). This chain's CDR3 is CASSQQGTVYEQYF. CDR3 bases: TGTGCCAGCAGCCAACAGGGTACGGTCTACGAGCAGTACTTC.